These 24 T cell receptor beta chains were sequenced from one sample in a study of early T cells in non-severe SARS-CoV-2 infection. TCRdb used MiXCR to reprocess the 5' RACE reads, holding one entry per CDR3 protein. In the table there are 70,000 to 85,000 distinct CDR3 sequences, 5% of which are singletons. Sequences were derived from whole blood, sampled at baseline. These receptors were taken from an adult who was a healthcare worker with PCR-confirmed SARS-CoV-2 infection or an uninfected control (not recorded which).

This clonotype came up a few times. The chain couples TRBV7-2 to TRBJ2-2, with 7 bases lining up with TRBD2. V lost 5 bases, J lost 2 bases, and 5 bases stayed unmatched. Per germline, CDR1 SGHTA and CDR2 FQGNSA. The CDR3 covers 15 residues. The CDR3 DNA reads as TGTGCCAGCAGCCCGGGGACTACAAACACCGGGGAGCTGTTTTTT. Its translation: CASSPGTTNTGELFF.

This clonotype appeared many times. The rearrangement joins TRBV7-9 to TRBJ2-2; D perhaps matches TRBD1 (5 bases). The germline V and J ends were trimmed by 1 base and 3 bases, with 9 bases remaining between them. Germline CDR1 is SEHNR and CDR2 is FQNEAQ (reference sequence). This CDR3 has 15 residues. In DNA form, the CDR3 reads TGTGCCAGCAGCTTAGGCGACAGCTACACCGGGGAGCTGTTTTTT. Its protein is CASSLGDSYTGELFF.

The gene calls are TRBV30 and TRBJ1-1; TRBD1 is a possible D gene (6 bases). Germline V lookup: CDR1 GTSNPN, CDR2 SVGIG (reference sequence). The CDR3 totals 13 residues. Trimming left V 3 bases short and J 2 bases short, with 10 bases between. Written as DNA, the CDR3 is TGTGCCTGGAGGCAGGGGATAAACACTGAAGCTTTCTTT. This translates into CAWRQGINTEAFF.

This clonotype appeared many times. This chain joins TRBV18 and TRBJ1-6; D is unclear. This CDR3 is 13 amino acids long. Deletions cut 2 bases from V and 6 bases from J, with 5 bases between. Per germline, CDR1 KGHSH and CDR2 LQKENI. The DNA for the CDR3 is TGTGCCAGCTCACCAGCCATTAATTCACCCCTCCACTTT. Its translation is CASSPAINSPLHF.

This clonotype has only a few counts. The chain combines TRBV6-1 with TRBJ2-3, with 10 bases matching TRBD1. Germline V CDR1 and CDR2: MNHNS, SASEGT. This CDR3 spans 16 amino acids. The J segment lost 3 bases and the V segment lost 4 bases, leaving 7 bases of the junction unmatched. In DNA, the CDR3 is TGTGCCAGCAGTGCGAGACAGGGGGCGTCAACAGATACGCAGTATTTT. Residues: CASSARQGASTDTQYF.

This clonotype was observed many times. J is TRBJ2-4 and V is TRBV29-1; 8 nucleotides line up with TRBD2. From germline, CDR1 is SQVTM and CDR2 ANQGSEA. The CDR3 totals 14 residues. Unmatched junction bases numbered 11, after V lost 4 bases and J lost 9 bases. CDR3 amino acids: CSVVSSSGPGIQYF. The CDR3, as DNA: TGCAGCGTTGTTTCGTCTAGCGGGCCTGGCATTCAGTACTTC.

This clonotype was seen at least ten times. The V gene is TRBV20-1, the J gene TRBJ2-7; 13 nucleotides agree with TRBD2. J was trimmed by 4 bases and V by 3 bases; bases with no gene match: 6. The CDR3 is made up of 15 amino acids. From germline, CDR1 is DFQATT and CDR2 SNEGSKA (reference sequence). The CDR3 loop is CSARSGTSGKYEQYF. CDR3 nucleotides: TGCAGTGCTAGGAGTGGGACTAGCGGGAAATACGAGCAGTACTTC.

This clonotype was seen repeatedly, ten times or more. This rearrangement joins TRBV5-1 to TRBJ1-1; D gene uncertain. Germline V gene data show CDR1 as SGHRS and CDR2 as YFSETQ. V was cut by 4 bases and J by 2 bases, with 12 bases left in between. The CDR3 length is 14 residues. The CDR3, as DNA: TGCGCCAGCAGCAGTCTCTCTGTAAACACTGAAGCTTTCTTT. As protein: CASSSLSVNTEAFF. Supplemented by reference TRBV5-1 and TRBJ1-1, the full variable domain reads KAGVTQTPRYLIKTRGQQVTLSCSPISGHRSVSWYQQTPGQGLQFLFEYFSETQRNKGNFPGRFSGRQFSNSRSEMNVSTLELGDSALYLCASSSLSVNTEAFFGQGTRLTVV.

This clonotype was seen more than once but under ten times. The V call is TRBV5-5, the J call TRBJ1-1; the D is unclear. This CDR3 is built from 14 residues. Trimming stripped 2 bases from V and 1 base from J, with 9 bases between. Germline CDR1 and CDR2: SGHKS and YYEKEE (reference sequence). In DNA, the CDR3 is TGTGCCAGCAGCTTCCAGCGGACGAACACTGAAGCTTTCTTT. It codes for CASSFQRTNTEAFF.

Only a few counts were recorded for this clonotype. CDR3 sequence reads: CASSPGADHYEQYF. In nucleotides, the CDR3 is TGTGCCAGCAGCCCCGGGGCAGACCACTACGAGCAGTACTTC. V and J are TRBV11-2 and TRBJ2-7; tentatively, D is TRBD1 or TRBD2 (5 bases each). Germline V CDR1 and CDR2: SGHAT, FQNNGV. This CDR3 has 14 residues. V was shortened by 5 bases and J by 3 bases, with 14 bases between the two germline ends.

This sequence joins TRBV5-1 and TRBJ2-1, with 9 bases matching TRBD1. The length of the CDR3 is 15 residues. Trimming took 2 bases from V and 6 from J; bases not matched to a gene: 6. CDR1 is SGHRS, CDR2 YFSETQ, per germline. The CDR3 loop is CASSFTGTGLNEQFF. CDR3 coding DNA: TGCGCCAGCAGCTTTACCGGGACAGGGCTCAATGAGCAGTTCTTC.

This clonotype was recorded many times. This rearrangement joins TRBV27 to TRBJ1-1, with TRBD1 as a possible D gene (6 bases). The CDR3 length is 15 residues. Trimming shortened V by 4 bases and J by 0 bases, and 12 bases separated the two germline ends. From germline, CDR1 is MNHEY and CDR2 SMNVEV (reference sequence). CDR3 nucleotide sequence: TGTGCCAGCAGTTCACCGGGACACCTGAACACTGAAGCTTTCTTT. Encoded protein: CASSSPGHLNTEAFF.

This clonotype was counted between two and nine times. The gene calls are TRBV18 and TRBJ2-1, with 8 bases identical to TRBD2. This CDR3 spans 17 amino acids. With V trimmed by 4 bases and J by 2 bases, 10 bases remained unmatched. From germline, CDR1 is KGHSH and CDR2 LQKENI. As DNA, the CDR3 is TGTGCCAGCTCACGAACCAGTCCAGCGGGAGCCTACAATGAGCAGTTCTTC. This codes for CASSRTSPAGAYNEQFF.

The table lists this clonotype with many counts. This chain connects TRBV11-2 to TRBJ2-1, with 7 positions matching TRBD2. This CDR3 is 15 amino acids long. Germline trimming cut 3 bases from V and 2 bases from J; bases unmatched to any gene: 4. The germline gives CDR1 SGHAT, CDR2 FQNNGV. Written as DNA, the CDR3 is TGTGCCAGCAGCTTCGGCGGGAGACCCTACAATGAGCAGTTCTTC. It codes for CASSFGGRPYNEQFF.

This rearrangement joins TRBV6-6 to TRBJ1-3; no clear D gene. CDR3 length: 16 residues. V was pared by 2 bases and J by 0 bases, with 11 bases between. The germline V gene has CDR1 MNHNY and CDR2 SVGAGI (reference sequence). CDR3 amino acids: CASSYHSGLSGNTIYF. The CDR3 nucleotides read TGTGCCAGCAGTTACCACAGCGGACTCTCTGGAAACACCATATATTTT.

This clonotype was seen at least ten times. This chain joins TRBV20-1 and TRBJ2-3; D might be TRBD2 (6 bases). This CDR3 has 13 amino acids. Germline V gene sequence: CDR1 DFQATT, CDR2 SNEGSKA (reference sequence). V was cut by 4 bases and J by 0 bases, with 8 bases left in between. CDR3 nucleotide sequence: TGCAGTGCTAAACGGGAGAGCACAGATACGCAGTATTTT. It encodes CSAKRESTDTQYF.

The sample holds many counts of this clonotype. V gene TRBV20-1 combines with J gene TRBJ1-5, with D perhaps TRBD1 (6 bases). Germline CDR1 DFQATT, CDR2 SNEGSKA (reference sequence). This CDR3 contains 10 residues. CDR3 residues: CTGVNQPQHF. For the CDR3, the DNA is TGCACAGGGGTCAATCAGCCCCAGCATTTT.

This clonotype was seen ten or more times. The chain couples TRBV29-1 to TRBJ2-3; 8 nucleotides match TRBD2. This CDR3 is built from 17 residues. Germline values: CDR1 SQVTM, CDR2 ANQGSEA. V shed 2 bases, J shed 4 bases, and the junction held 14 bases outside the gene matches. The CDR3 sequence is CSVEILITLAVSDTQYF. The CDR3 DNA follows: TGCAGCGTTGAAATACTGATAACACTAGCGGTCTCAGATACGCAGTATTTT.

J is TRBJ2-1 and V is TRBV12-3 or TRBV12-4; D is perhaps TRBD1 (5 bases). This CDR3 is built from 15 residues. V lost 1 base and J lost 5, with 12 bases in between. CDR3 nucleotide sequence: TGTGCCAGCAGTTTAGGGCAGGGAAGTAACAATGAGCAGTTCTTC. It encodes CASSLGQGSNNEQFF.

This chain uses TRBV5-5 with TRBJ1-1; no clear D. Germline loops: CDR1 SGHKS, CDR2 YYEKEE (reference sequence). The V gene lost 7 bases and the J gene lost 4 bases, with 20 bases spanning the gap. The length of the CDR3 is 15 residues. CDR3 bases: TGTGCCAGCTACAGACGTACTGAGACTATCACTGAAGCTTTCTTT. Its translation: CASYRRTETITEAFF.

This clonotype was seen many times. The rearrangement uses TRBV5-5 and TRBJ1-2, with D tentatively TRBD1 (5 bases). The germline CDR1 and CDR2 sequences are SGHKS and YYEKEE (reference sequence). The germline V and J ends were trimmed by 1 base and 7 bases, with 8 bases remaining between them. The CDR3 totals 12 residues. CDR3 DNA: TGTGCCAGCAGCTTGTGGGGGTCTGGCTACACCTTC. This codes for CASSLWGSGYTF.

This clonotype was recorded many times. This sequence joins TRBV2 and TRBJ1-2; 9 bases are a match to TRBD1. This CDR3 has 13 residues. Germline loops: CDR1 SNHLY, CDR2 FYNNEI. The V and J ends lost 6 bases and 7 bases, in that order; junction bases with no gene match: 6. The chain's CDR3 is CASRGTGNSGYTF. CDR3 sequence (DNA): TGTGCCAGCAGGGGGACAGGGAATTCTGGCTACACCTTC.

The chain joins TRBV2 to TRBJ1-1; 8 bases align to TRBD1. This CDR3 is built from 12 residues. V trimming: 8 bases; J trimming: 4 bases; junction bases outside the gene matches: 3. CDR1 is SNHLY, CDR2 FYNNEI, per germline. CDR3: CASLTGGTEAFF. CDR3 nucleotide sequence: TGTGCCAGCCTAACAGGGGGCACTGAAGCTTTCTTT.

This clonotype was recorded a few times. The V and J genes are TRBV20-1 and TRBJ2-5; possible D gene TRBD2, 6 bases. The CDR3 has 13 residues. Germline V lookup: CDR1 DFQATT, CDR2 SNEGSKA (reference sequence). The V gene lost 1 base and the J gene lost 7 bases, with 13 bases spanning the gap. The CDR3 nucleotides read TGCAGTGCTAGAGCTTCCGGGAGCGGGACCCAGTACTTC. This gives the protein CSARASGSGTQYF.